These 16 T cell receptor beta chains originate from one sample sequenced in a study of blood T cell repertoires in COVID-19. The data were produced by immunoSEQ multiplex PCR, yet TCRdb's version contains in-frame clones alone and is incomplete. The sample has about 86,000 clones; 70% to 85% are singletons. Input material: peripheral blood. These receptors came from a man aged 70 or older with acute or convalescent COVID-19.

This clone was counted a single time. The genes are TRBV6-5 and TRBJ1-4; D is ambiguous. Germline lookup yields CDR1 MNHEY and CDR2 SVGAGI. The V and J ends lost 5 bases and 0 bases respectively, with 7 bases between them. The CDR3 covers 14 residues. CDR3 residues: CASSPGSTNEKLFF. The CDR3 DNA follows: TGTGCCAGCAGTCCCGGGTCAACTAATGAAAAACTGTTTTTT.

The chain recombines TRBV2 with TRBJ2-1, with D maybe TRBD1 (6 bases). CDR1 and CDR2 from the germline V gene are SNHLY and FYNNEI. Trimming left V 4 bases short and J 0 bases short, with 16 bases between. The CDR3 has 17 amino acids. Here the CDR3 reads CASSGGRDKFSYNEQFF. CDR3 in DNA: TGTGCCAGCAGTGGGGGCCGGGACAAATTCTCCTACAATGAGCAGTTCTTC.

The rearrangement links TRBV2 to TRBJ2-1, with 8 bases that match TRBD1. The CDR3 has 16 residues. Germline V lookup: CDR1 SNHLY, CDR2 FYNNEI. With 0 bases clipped from V and 9 bases from J, the junction kept 10 bases outside the gene matches. This CDR3 is CASSEAQGAILLEQFF. The CDR3 DNA reads as TGTGCCAGCAGTGAAGCGCAGGGGGCAATACTTCTTGAGCAGTTCTTC.

For this clone: One end of the junction does not line up with germline, which may come from a read error. The CDR3: CASSYDGSSYQPQHF. CDR3 DNA sequence: TGTGCCAGCAGCTATGACGGTTCTAGCTATCAGCCCCAGCATTTT. The chain combines TRBV5-5 with TRBJ1-5; D unresolved. The CDR3 extends over 15 amino acids. Germline CDR1 and CDR2: SGHKS and YYEKEE (reference sequence). Together with reference TRBV5-5 and TRBJ1-5, the CDR3 gives the full variable domain: DAGVTQSPTHLIKTRGQQVTLRCSPISGHKSVSWYQQVLGQGPQFIFQYYEKEERGRGNFPDRFSARQFPNYSSELNVNALLLGDSALYLCASSYDGSSYQPQHFGDGTRLSIL.

This clone was observed once. The chain joins TRBV5-6 to TRBJ1-6, with 8 positions matching TRBD1. The CDR3 totals 16 residues. V was clipped by 3 bases and J by 7 bases; unmatched bases: 9. Germline CDR1 is SGHDT and CDR2 is YYEEEE. CDR3 in amino acids: CASSSATGGGNSPLHF. The CDR3, as DNA: TGTGCCAGCAGCTCCGCTACAGGGGGGGGAAATTCACCCCTCCACTTT.

The J gene is TRBJ1-1, the V gene TRBV4-1; weak D call: TRBD1 (6 bases). CDR3 length: 18 amino acids. Between the trimmed V and J ends, which lost 4 bases and 1 base, there was a span of 22 bases. Germline CDR1 reads MGHRA; CDR2 reads YSYEKL. The CDR3 coding sequence is TGCGCCAGCAGCCTAGTCCCTTCTGCAGGGGCCCAGAACACTGAAGCTTTCTTT. This sequence encodes CASSLVPSAGAQNTEAFF.

V usage is TRBV2 and J usage is TRBJ2-7; 10 nucleotides agree with TRBD1. There are 16 residues in the CDR3. Trimming cost V 10 bases and J 3 bases; bases outside gene matches: 15. CDR1 is SNHLY, CDR2 FYNNEI, per germline. The CDR3 DNA reads as TGTGCCACCGTTAGACTCGCGGGACAGGGGATCTACGAGCAGTACGTC. Translating it yields CATVRLAGQGIYEQYV.

The gene calls are TRBV19 and TRBJ2-2; D is possibly TRBD1 (5 bases). The germline V gene has CDR1 LNHDA and CDR2 SQIVND (reference sequence). This CDR3 is 16 amino acids long. Trimming removed 5 bases from V and 5 bases from J, with 18 bases in between. The CDR3 nucleotides are TGTGCCAGTAGTGTACTCAGGCAGGGCGGAACCGGGGAGCTGTTTTTT. It encodes CASSVLRQGGTGELFF.

This chain links TRBV4-1 with TRBJ2-7; D might be TRBD2 (5 bases). The CDR3 has 15 residues. The V end was cut by 3 bases, the J end by 0 bases, with 12 bases between. Per germline, CDR1 MGHRA and CDR2 YSYEKL. CDR3 DNA sequence: TGCGCCAGCAGCCAGGGAGTGTTAGCCTCCTACGAGCAGTACTTC. The encoded protein is CASSQGVLASYEQYF.

The chain joins TRBV28 to TRBJ1-5; perhaps TRBD1 as D (6 bases). In germline, CDR1 is MDHEN, CDR2 SYDVKM. This CDR3 comprises 16 residues. The V and J ends lost 6 bases and 1 base respectively, with 16 bases between them. This chain's CDR3 is CASRPGLQGSNQPQHF. CDR3 in DNA: TGTGCCAGCAGGCCCGGGTTACAGGGCAGCAATCAGCCCCAGCATTTT.

This chain uses TRBV11-3 with TRBJ2-3, with 8 bases identical to TRBD2. CDR1 SGHNT and CDR2 YENEEA come from the germline V gene. The CDR3 is 16 residues long. J lost 2 bases, V lost 1 base, and 5 bases had no gene match. The CDR3 DNA is TGTGCCAGCAGCTTAGGTAGCGGGGTGGTCACAGATACGCAGTATTTT. This codes for CASSLGSGVVTDTQYF. Filled out from reference TRBV11-3 and TRBJ2-3, the complete variable domain reads EAGVVQSPRYKIIEKKQPVAFWCNPISGHNTLYWYLQNLGQGPELLIRYENEEAVDDSQLPKDRFSAERLKGVDSTLKIQPAELGDSAVYLCASSLGSGVVTDTQYFGPGTRLTVL.

The table lists this clone with a few counts. The V and J genes are TRBV28 and TRBJ2-2, with 8 bases fitting TRBD1. V trimming: 5 bases; J trimming: 5 bases; junction bases outside the gene matches: 7. In germline, CDR1 is MDHEN, CDR2 SYDVKM. CDR3 length: 15 residues. The CDR3: CASSGTGLWTGELFF. CDR3 DNA sequence: TGTGCCAGCAGTGGGACAGGCCTTTGGACCGGGGAGCTGTTTTTT.

This rearrangement joins TRBV28 to TRBJ1-1, with a possible D match to TRBD1 (6 bases). Germline loops: CDR1 MDHEN, CDR2 SYDVKM. There are 14 residues in the CDR3. V was pared by 3 bases and J by 3 bases, with 11 bases between. CDR3 DNA: TGTGCCAGCAGTTTGAAACAGGGTCACACTGAAGCTTTCTTT. It is translated as CASSLKQGHTEAFF.

The chain joins TRBV5-1 to TRBJ2-7, with D tentatively TRBD1 (6 bases). Germline assignment: CDR1 SGHRS and CDR2 YFSETQ. Trimming shortened V by 1 base and J by 4 bases, and 12 bases separated the two germline ends. This CDR3 has 14 residues. In nucleotides, the CDR3 is TGCGCCAGCAGCTTGAGTCCAGGGGTTTACGAGCAGTACGTC. It translates to CASSLSPGVYEQYV.

This clone was recorded once. V gene TRBV28 combines with J gene TRBJ1-1, with 12 bases fitting TRBD1. CDR3 length equals 14 residues. The V segment lost 5 bases and the J segment 12 bases; nucleotides outside the gene matches: 10. Germline CDR1 and CDR2: MDHEN and SYDVKM. The DNA for the CDR3 is TGTGCCAGCAGTCCTCTGGGACAGGGGGCGCGACCTTTCTTT. This translates into CASSPLGQGARPFF. The whole variable domain, filled in from reference TRBV28 and TRBJ1-1, reads DVKVTQSSRYLVKRTGEKVFLECVQDMDHENMFWYRQDPGLGLRLIYFSYDVKMKEKGDIPEGYSVSREKKERFSLILESASTNQTSMYLCASSPLGQGARPFFGQGTRLTVV.

The gene calls are TRBV11-2 and TRBJ1-2; the match to TRBD1 covers 9 bases. The CDR3 extends over 14 amino acids. Trimming cost V 1 base and J 8 bases; bases outside gene matches: 5. Per the germline V gene, CDR1 is SGHAT and CDR2 is FQNNGV. CDR3 bases: TGTGCCAGCAGCTTAGGTGGGGACAGGGTCGGCTACACCTTC. It codes for CASSLGGDRVGYTF.